This T cell receptor beta chain is drawn from a study of blood T cell repertoires in COVID-19. Study summary: Recovered participants had two consecutive negative NP/OP PCR tests, healthcare professional clearance, or symptom resolution.

CDR1 is SGHRS and CDR2 is YFSETQ in the germline V gene. The CDR3 runs to 14 residues. The V and J ends lost 2 bases and 0 bases respectively, with 7 bases between them. The repertoire was sequenced with immunoSEQ multiplex PCR; TCRdb's copy has only in-frame clones and lacks some. This table holds over 200,000 clones, roughly nine tenths found once. Recruitment covered under 25 US areas and drew participants whose ages spanned roughly 18 to 89 years. Participant reports of clinical history set cohort assignment. The source is a woman aged 45-65 years in a cohort exposed to, infected with or recovered from COVID-19 (not recorded which). Specimen: PBMCs or T cells enriched from blood (not recorded which). The chain uses TRBV5-1 and TRBJ2-3, with D possibly TRBD2 on 6 matching bases. CDR3 nucleotide sequence: TGCGCCAGCAGCTTTGGGACTAGCACAGATACGCAGTATTTT. Translating it yields CASSFGTSTDTQYF.